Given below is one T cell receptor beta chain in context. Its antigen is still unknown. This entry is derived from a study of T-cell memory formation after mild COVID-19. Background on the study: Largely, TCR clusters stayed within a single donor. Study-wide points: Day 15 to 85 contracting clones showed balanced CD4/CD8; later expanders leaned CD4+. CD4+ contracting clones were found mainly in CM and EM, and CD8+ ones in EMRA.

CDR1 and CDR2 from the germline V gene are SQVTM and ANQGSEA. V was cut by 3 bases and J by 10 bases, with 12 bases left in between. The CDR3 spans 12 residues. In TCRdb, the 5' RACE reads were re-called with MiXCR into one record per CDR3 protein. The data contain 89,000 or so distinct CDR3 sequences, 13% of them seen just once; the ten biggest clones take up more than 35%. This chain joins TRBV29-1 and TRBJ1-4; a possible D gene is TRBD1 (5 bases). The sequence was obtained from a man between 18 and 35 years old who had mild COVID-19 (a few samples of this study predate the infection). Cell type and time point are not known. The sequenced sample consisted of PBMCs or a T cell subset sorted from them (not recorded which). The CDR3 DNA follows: TGCAGCGTTGATAAGGGGTTGGGAAAACTGTTTTTT. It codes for CSVDKGLGKLFF. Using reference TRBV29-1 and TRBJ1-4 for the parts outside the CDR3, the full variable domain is SAVISQKPSRDICQRGTSLTIQCQVDSQVTMMFWYRQQPGQSLTLIATANQGSEATYESGFVIDKFPISRPNLTFSTLTVSNMSPEDSSIYLCSVDKGLGKLFFGSGTQLSVL.